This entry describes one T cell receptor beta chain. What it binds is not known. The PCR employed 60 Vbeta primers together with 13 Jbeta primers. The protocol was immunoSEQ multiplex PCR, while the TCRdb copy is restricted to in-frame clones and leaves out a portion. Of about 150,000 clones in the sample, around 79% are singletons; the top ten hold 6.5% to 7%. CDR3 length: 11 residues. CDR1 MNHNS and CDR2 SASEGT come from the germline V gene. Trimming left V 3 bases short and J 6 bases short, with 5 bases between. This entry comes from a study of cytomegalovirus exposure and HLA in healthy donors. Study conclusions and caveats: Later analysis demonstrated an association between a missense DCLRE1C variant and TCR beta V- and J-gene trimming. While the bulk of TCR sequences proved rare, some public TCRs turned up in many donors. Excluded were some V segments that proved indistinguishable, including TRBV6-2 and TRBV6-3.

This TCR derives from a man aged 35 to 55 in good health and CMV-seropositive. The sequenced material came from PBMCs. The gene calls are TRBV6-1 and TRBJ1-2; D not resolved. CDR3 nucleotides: TGTGCCAGCAGTGATAGAAATGGCTACACCTTC. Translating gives CASSDRNGYTF.